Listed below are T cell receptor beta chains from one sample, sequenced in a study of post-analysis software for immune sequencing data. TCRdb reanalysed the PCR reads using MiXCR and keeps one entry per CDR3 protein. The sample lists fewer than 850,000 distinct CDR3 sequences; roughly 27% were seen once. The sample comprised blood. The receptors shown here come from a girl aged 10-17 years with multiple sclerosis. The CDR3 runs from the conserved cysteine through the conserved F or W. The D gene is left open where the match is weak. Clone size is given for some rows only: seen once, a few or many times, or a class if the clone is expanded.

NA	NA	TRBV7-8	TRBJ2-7	TGTGCCAGCAGCTTCGGTAGCTCGGATGAGCAGTACTTC	CASSFGSSDEQYF
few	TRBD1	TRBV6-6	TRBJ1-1	TGTGCCAGCAGTTACCACAGGGGTCGGAAAACTGAAGCTTTCTTT	CASSYHRGRKTEAFF
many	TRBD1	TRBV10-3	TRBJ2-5	TGTGCCATCAGTGACATAACCGGGACAGCCGACCAAGAGACCCAGTACTTC	CAISDITGTADQETQYF
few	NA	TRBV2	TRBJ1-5	TGTGCCAGCACCGCTGGGTTCGGCAATCAGCCCCAGCATTTT	CASTAGFGNQPQHF
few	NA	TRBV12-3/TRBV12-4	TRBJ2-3	TGTGCCAGCAGCCCCCGTGGGGTGAACACAGATACGCAGTATTTT	CASSPRGVNTDTQYF
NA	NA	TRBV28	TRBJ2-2	TGTGCCAGCAGCGACAGACCTACCGGGGAGCTGTTTTTT	CASSDRPTGELFF
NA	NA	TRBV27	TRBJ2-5	TGTGCCAGCAGTCGAGGTGGAGGGGAGAGGACCCAGTACTTC	CASSRGGGERTQYF
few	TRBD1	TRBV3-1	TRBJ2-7	TGTGCCAGCAGCCCTTGGACAGGGGGCGTCTACGAGCAGTACTTC	CASSPWTGGVYEQYF
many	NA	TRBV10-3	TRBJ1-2	TGTGCCATCAGCAGACAGTATGGCTACACCTTC	CAISRQYGYTF
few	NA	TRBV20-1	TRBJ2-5	TGCAGTGCTCAAAGGCGGGGCGAAATCAGGACCCAGTACTTC	CSAQRRGEIRTQYF
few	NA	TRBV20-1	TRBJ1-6	TGCAGTGCTATGGACACCCATAATTCACCCCTCCACTTT	CSAMDTHNSPLHF
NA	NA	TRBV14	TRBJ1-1	TGTGCCAGCAAGCTTGGGTTAGGGCCGAAGGTGAACACTGAAGCTTTCTTT	CASKLGLGPKVNTEAFF
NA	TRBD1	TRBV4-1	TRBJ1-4	TGCGCCAGCAGCCAAGGACAGGGGGAGGTACGACTGTTTTTT	CASSQGQGEVRLFF
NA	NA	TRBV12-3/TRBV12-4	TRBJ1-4	TGTGCCAGCAGTTTACGGCAGGGGGAAAAACTGTTTTTT	CASSLRQGEKLFF
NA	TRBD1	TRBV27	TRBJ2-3	TGTGCCAGCAGTACCGTCGGGACAGGGGGAACAGATACGCAGTATTTT	CASSTVGTGGTDTQYF
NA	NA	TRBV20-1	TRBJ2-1	TGCAGTGCTCTAGCCGGAGCGCCCTACAATGAGCAGTTCTTC	CSALAGAPYNEQFF
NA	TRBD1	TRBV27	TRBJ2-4	TGTGCCAGCAGTTTAGCAGGGGGCAAAAACATTCAGTACTTC	CASSLAGGKNIQYF
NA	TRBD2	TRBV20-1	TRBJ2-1	TGCAGTGCTGTCGGGTCCAATGCTCGGGGGGGTGAGCAGTTCTTC	CSAVGSNARGGEQFF
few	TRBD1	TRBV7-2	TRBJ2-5	TGTGCCAGCAGCTCATGGGGACAGGGGGCGCCCGGACGAGAGACCCAGTACTTC	CASSSWGQGAPGRETQYF
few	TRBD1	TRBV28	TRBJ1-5	TGTGCCAGCAGACTGGGGGACAGGGGAAATCAGCCCCAGCATTTT	CASRLGDRGNQPQHF
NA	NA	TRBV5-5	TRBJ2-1	TGTGCCAGCAGCTTGGTCTGGGGCCCTTACAATGAGCAGTTCTTC	CASSLVWGPYNEQFF
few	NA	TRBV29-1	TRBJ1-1	TGCAGCGTTGAAGTTGGCCGGAACACTGAAGCTTTCTTT	CSVEVGRNTEAFF
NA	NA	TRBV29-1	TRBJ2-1	TGCAGCGTTGCAGGGGACGTTCACAATGAGCAGTTCTTC	CSVAGDVHNEQFF
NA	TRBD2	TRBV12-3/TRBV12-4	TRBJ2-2	TGTGCCAGCAGTTTACGGGCGGGGGGGAACACCGGGGAGCTGTTTTTT	CASSLRAGGNTGELFF
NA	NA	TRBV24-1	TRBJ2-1	TGTGCCACCAGTGGGCCCCGGCCCGACGAGCAGTTCTTC	CATSGPRPDEQFF
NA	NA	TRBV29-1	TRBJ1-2	TGCAGCGTTGCGATAGGGATGATCGGTGGCTACACCTTC	CSVAIGMIGGYTF
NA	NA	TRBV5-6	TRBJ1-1	TGTGCCAGCAGCCGGAGCCTTGGGTTCACTGAAGCTTTCTTT	CASSRSLGFTEAFF
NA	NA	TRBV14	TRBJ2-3	TGTGCCAGCAGCAGGAACATGGCGGATACGCAGTATTTT	CASSRNMADTQYF
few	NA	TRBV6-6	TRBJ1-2	TGTGCCAGCAGTTACTCGAAGGGAAACTATGGCTACACCTTC	CASSYSKGNYGYTF
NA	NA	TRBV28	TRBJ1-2	TGTGCCAGCAGTCCAACGGACGGGACCTATGGCTACACCTTC	CASSPTDGTYGYTF
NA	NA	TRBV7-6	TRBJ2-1	TGTGCCAGCAGCCAAAGAGGGGAATACAATGAGCAGTTCTTC	CASSQRGEYNEQFF
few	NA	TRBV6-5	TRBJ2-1	TGTGCCAGCAGTTACTCGATTGAAGGAGTTGAGCAGTTCTTC	CASSYSIEGVEQFF
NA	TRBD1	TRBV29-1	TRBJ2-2	TGCAGCGGGGAGCTACAGGGGGCGCGGAACACCGGGGAGCTGTTTTTT	CSGELQGARNTGELFF
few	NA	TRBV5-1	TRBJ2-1	TGCGCCAGCAGTATTGTATACGCCTACTCTCGGGATGAGCAGTTCTTC	CASSIVYAYSRDEQFF
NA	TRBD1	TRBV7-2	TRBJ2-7	TGTGCCAGCACACCCCAACAGGGGATTAACGAGCAGTACTTC	CASTPQQGINEQYF
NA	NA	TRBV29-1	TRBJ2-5	TGCAGCGTAGTGGCGCAAGAGACCCAGTACTTC	CSVVAQETQYF
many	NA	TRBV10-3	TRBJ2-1	TGTGCCATCAATCAGAGCTACAATGAGCAGTTCTTC	CAINQSYNEQFF
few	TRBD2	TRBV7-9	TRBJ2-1	TGTGCCAGCAGTCAGGCCGGGGCGGGAGGGCCTTACAATGAGCAGTTCTTC	CASSQAGAGGPYNEQFF
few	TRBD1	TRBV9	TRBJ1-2	TGTGCCAGCACCGGGACAGGGAATGGCTACACCTTC	CASTGTGNGYTF
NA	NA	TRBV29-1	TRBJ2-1	TGCAGCGCTGCGTCGGACAGATACAATGAGCAGTTCTTC	CSAASDRYNEQFF
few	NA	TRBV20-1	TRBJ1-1	TGCAGTGCTTTAGGGAACACTGAAGCTTTCTTT	CSALGNTEAFF
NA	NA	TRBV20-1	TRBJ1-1	TGCAGTGCCATATCCGGGACGAAGAACACTGAAGCTTTCTTT	CSAISGTKNTEAFF